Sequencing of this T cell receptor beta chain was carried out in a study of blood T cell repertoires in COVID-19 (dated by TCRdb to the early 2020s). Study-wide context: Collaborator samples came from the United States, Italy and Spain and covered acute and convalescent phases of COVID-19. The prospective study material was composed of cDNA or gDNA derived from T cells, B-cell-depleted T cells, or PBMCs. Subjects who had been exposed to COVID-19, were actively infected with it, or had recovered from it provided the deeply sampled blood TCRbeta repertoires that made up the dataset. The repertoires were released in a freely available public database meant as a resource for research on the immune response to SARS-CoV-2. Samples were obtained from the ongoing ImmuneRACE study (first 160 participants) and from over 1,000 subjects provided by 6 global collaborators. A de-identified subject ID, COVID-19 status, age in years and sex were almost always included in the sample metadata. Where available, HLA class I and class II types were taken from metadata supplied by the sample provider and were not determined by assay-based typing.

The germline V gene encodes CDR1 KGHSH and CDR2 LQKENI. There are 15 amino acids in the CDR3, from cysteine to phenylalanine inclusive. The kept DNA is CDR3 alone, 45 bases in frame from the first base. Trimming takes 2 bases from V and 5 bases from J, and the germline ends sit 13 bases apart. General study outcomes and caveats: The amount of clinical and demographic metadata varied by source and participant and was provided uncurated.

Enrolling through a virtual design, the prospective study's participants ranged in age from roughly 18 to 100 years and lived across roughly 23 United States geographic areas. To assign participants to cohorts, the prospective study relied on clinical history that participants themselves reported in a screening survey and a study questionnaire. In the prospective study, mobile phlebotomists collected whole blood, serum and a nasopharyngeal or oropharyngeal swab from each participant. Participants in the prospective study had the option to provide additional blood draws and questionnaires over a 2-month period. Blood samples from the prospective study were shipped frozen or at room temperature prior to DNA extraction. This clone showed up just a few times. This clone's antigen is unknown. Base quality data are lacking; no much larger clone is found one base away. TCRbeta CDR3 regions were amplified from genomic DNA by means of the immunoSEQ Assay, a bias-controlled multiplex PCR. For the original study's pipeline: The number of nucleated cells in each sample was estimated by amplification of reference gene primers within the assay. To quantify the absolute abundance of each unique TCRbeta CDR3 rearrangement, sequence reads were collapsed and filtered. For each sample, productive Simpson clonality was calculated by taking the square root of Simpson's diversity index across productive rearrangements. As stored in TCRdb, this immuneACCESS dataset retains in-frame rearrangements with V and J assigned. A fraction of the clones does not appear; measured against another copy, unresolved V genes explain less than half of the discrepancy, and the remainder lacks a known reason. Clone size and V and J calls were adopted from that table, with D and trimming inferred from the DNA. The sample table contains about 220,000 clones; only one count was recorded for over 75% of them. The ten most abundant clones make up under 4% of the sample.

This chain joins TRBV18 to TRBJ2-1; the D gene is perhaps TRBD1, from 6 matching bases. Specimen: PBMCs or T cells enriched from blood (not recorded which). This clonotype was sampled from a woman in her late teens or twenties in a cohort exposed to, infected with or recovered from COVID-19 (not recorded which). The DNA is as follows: TGTGCCAGCTCACCAGGACAGAGGTGGAACAATGAGCAGTTCTTC. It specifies CASSPGQRWNNEQFF.